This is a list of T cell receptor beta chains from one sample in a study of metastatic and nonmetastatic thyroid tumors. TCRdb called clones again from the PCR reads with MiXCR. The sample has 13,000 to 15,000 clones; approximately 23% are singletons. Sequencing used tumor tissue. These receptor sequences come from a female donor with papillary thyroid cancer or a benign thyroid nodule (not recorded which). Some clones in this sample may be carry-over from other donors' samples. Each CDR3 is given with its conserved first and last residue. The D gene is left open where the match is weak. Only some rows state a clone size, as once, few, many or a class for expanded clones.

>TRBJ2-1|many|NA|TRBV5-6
TGTGCCAGCAGCTTGGCCGGGGGACCCGAGGGGAATGAGCAGTTCTTC
CASSLAGGPEGNEQFF
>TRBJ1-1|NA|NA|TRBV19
TGTGCCAGTAGTATAGGAGGAGGGAAGGTATTTGGGGCTTTCTTT
CASSIGGGKVFGAFF
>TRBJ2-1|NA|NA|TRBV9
TGTGCCAGCAGCGTAGGGAGCGGACCAACTACTTTCTACAATGAGCAGTTCTTC
CASSVGSGPTTFYNEQFF
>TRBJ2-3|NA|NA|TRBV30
TGTGCCTGGGGCGTATGGGGCGGGACGACGGATACGCAGTATTTT
CAWGVWGGTTDTQYF
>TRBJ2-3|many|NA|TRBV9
TGTGCCAGCAGCTTGGACAGCGGGAAAAGCACAGATACGCAGTATTTT
CASSLDSGKSTDTQYF
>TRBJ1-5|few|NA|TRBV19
TGTGCCAGTGACGGGCGTACTTATAGCAATCAGCCCCAGCATTTT
CASDGRTYSNQPQHF
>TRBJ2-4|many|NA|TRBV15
TGTGCCACCAGAGAGGAGGGGGCCAAAAACATTCAGTACTTC
CATREEGAKNIQYF
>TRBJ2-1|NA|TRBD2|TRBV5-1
TGCGCCAGCAGCTTGGCCCCCAGCGGGACCTACAATGAGAAGTTATTC
CASSLAPSGTYNEKLF
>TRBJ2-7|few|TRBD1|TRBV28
TGTGCCAGCAGCACCGGGACAGGGCGATCCGAGCAGTACTTC
CASSTGTGRSEQYF
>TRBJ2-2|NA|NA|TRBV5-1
TGCGCCAGCAGCCTCCGGACGCCCGGGGAGCTGTTTTTT
CASSLRTPGELFF
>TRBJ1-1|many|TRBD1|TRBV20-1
TGCAGTGCTAGTCAAGGGGGCTATAAAACTGAAGCTTTCTTT
CSASQGGYKTEAFF
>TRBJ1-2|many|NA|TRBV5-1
TGCGCCAGCAGCTTGGCTCAGACTTATGGCTACACCTTC
CASSLAQTYGYTF
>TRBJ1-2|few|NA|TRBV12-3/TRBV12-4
TGTGCCAGCAACTCTCGGGGGGGGACTGGCTACACCTTC
CASNSRGGTGYTF
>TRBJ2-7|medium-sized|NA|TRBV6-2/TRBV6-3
NA
CASSYWGPGTGGSF
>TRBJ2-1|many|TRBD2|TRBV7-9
TGTGCCAGCAGGCCCACTAGCGGAGGGTACAATGAGCAGTTCTTC
CASRPTSGGYNEQFF
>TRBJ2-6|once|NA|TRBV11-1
TGTTCCAGCAGCTTAGCTGGAGGGGCCAACGTCCTGACTTTC
CSSSLAGGANVLTF
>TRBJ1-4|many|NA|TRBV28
TGTGCCAGCAGTTTATTTTCCCAGCCTGAAAAACTGTTTTTT
CASSLFSQPEKLFF
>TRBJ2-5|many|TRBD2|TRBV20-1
TGCAGTGCTGGACTAGCGGGAGTTGGCCAAGAGACCCAGTACTTC
CSAGLAGVGQETQYF
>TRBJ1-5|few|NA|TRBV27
TGTGCCAGCAGCTGTCCCAGGGCTTGTAATCAGCCCCAGCATTTT
CASSCPRACNQPQHF
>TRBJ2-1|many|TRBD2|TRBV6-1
TGTGCCAGCAGTCGGACTAGCGGGAGGGCCAACAATGAGCAGTTCTTC
CASSRTSGRANNEQFF
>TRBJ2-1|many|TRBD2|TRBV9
TGTGCCAGCAGCGTAGATGGACTAGCGGGTTCGGTAACCTACAATGAGCAGTTCTTC
CASSVDGLAGSVTYNEQFF